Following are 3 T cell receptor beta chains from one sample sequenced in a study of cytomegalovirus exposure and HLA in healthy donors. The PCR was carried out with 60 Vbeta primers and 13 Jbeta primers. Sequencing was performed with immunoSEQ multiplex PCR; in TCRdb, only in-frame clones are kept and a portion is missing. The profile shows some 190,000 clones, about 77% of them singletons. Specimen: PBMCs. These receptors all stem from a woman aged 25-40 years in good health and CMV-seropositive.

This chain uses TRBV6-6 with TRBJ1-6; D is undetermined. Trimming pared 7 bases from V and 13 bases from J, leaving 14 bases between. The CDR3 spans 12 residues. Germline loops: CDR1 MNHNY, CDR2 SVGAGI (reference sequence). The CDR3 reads CASTLREMPLHF. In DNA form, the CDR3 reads TGTGCCAGCACGCTACGTGAGATGCCCCTCCACTTT.

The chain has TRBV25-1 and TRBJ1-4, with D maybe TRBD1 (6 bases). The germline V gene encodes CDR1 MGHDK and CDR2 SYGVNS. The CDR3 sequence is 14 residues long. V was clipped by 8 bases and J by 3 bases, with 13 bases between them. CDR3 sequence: CASQARGSNEKLFF. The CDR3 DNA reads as TGTGCCAGCCAAGCCAGGGGCTCTAATGAAAAACTGTTTTTT.

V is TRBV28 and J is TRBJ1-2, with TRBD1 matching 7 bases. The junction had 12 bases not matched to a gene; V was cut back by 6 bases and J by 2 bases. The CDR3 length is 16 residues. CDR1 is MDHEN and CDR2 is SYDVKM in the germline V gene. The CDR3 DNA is TGTGCCAGCAGCCCCTATACCTGGGACAGAAACTATGGCTACACCTTC. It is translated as CASSPYTWDRNYGYTF.